This T cell receptor beta chain was captured by sequencing in a study of cytomegalovirus exposure and HLA in healthy donors. Primers: 60 Vbeta forward and 13 Jbeta reverse. Assay used: immunoSEQ multiplex PCR; TCRdb lists only in-frame clones, some missing. This table has over 150,000 clones, around 69% appearing once. The CDR3 consists of 16 residues. Looked up from germline, CDR1 is SGHTA and CDR2 is FQGNSA. Trimming cost V 5 bases and J 0 bases; bases outside gene matches: 7. This clone was observed a handful of times. Sequencing used PBMCs. V and J are TRBV7-2 and TRBJ2-1, with 7 positions matching TRBD1. This TCR came from a woman in her twenties or thirties in good health and CMV-seronegative. The CDR3 region is CASSPRTGDSYNEQFF. The CDR3 DNA reads as TGTGCCAGCAGCCCGCGGACAGGCGACTCCTACAATGAGCAGTTCTTC.